This TCR beta chain is drawn from a study of T cell responses to AZD1222 COVID-19 vaccine. The protocol was immunoSEQ multiplex PCR, while the TCRdb copy is restricted to in-frame clones and leaves out a portion. The sample lists more than 75,000 clones, roughly nine tenths seen once, with under 10% in the top ten. Germline CDR1 MNHEY, CDR2 SVGAGI. The CDR3 loop spans 15 amino acids. V shed 10 bases and J shed 5 bases, with 18 bases lying between them. The chain joins TRBV6-5 to TRBJ1-6; no clear D. This sample comprised peripheral blood, obtained on day 0 of AZD1222 vaccination. The sequence was collected from an adult in good health. This chain's CDR3 is CAIPTGFGDNSPLHF. The CDR3 bases are TGTGCCATCCCAACCGGGTTTGGGGATAATTCACCCCTCCACTTT.